The 15 T cell receptor beta chains listed next were all sequenced from one sample in a study of T cells expressing NK-cell markers. TCRdb re-analyzed the 5' RACE reads; it lists each CDR3 protein once, without DNA. Its table lists about 170,000 distinct CDR3 sequences. What was sequenced was blood T cells: a sorted CD56 or NKG2C T cell subset, CD4+ or CD8+ T cells, or bulk PBMC T cells (not recorded which). The origin of the receptors is a man aged 18 to 69 in good health.

This chain uses TRBV9 with TRBJ1-2. Germline values: CDR1 SGDLS, CDR2 YYNGEE. The length of the CDR3 is 17 residues. CDR3 amino acids: CASSVGGSGGAYYGYTF.

The chain combines TRBV2 with TRBJ1-5; TCRdb indicates TRBD1, and absent DNA this call remains unverified. The CDR3 loop spans 14 amino acids. Germline CDR1 SNHLY, CDR2 FYNNEI. The CDR3 region is CASRKTGGNQPQHF.

V is TRBV10-3 and J is TRBJ2-7. Germline-derived CDR1 and CDR2 are ENHRY and SYGVKD. The length of the CDR3 is 14 residues. This CDR3 is CAISDEQMAYEQYF.

The chain recombines TRBV5-6 with TRBJ2-1; absent DNA, TCRdb's TRBD1 call cannot be checked. The CDR3 sequence is 14 residues long. CDR1 SGHDT and CDR2 YYEEEE come from the germline V gene. This CDR3 is CASRNRGFDNEQFF. The variable domain in full, completed from reference TRBV5-6 and TRBJ2-1, reads DAGVTQSPTHLIKTRGQQVTLRCSPKSGHDTVSWYQQALGQGPQFIFQYYEEEERQRGNFPDRFSGHQFPNYSSELNVNALLLGDSALYLCASRNRGFDNEQFFGPGTRLTVL.

This chain connects TRBV4-2 to TRBJ1-2; there is no DNA to check the TCRdb D call of TRBD1. Germline values: CDR1 LGHNA, CDR2 YNFKEQ. The CDR3 has 13 residues. The CDR3 spells CASSRWTAYGYTF.

The chain links TRBV14 to TRBJ2-7; absent DNA, TCRdb's TRBD2 call cannot be checked. This CDR3 region has 16 residues. CDR1 SGHDN and CDR2 FVKESK come from the germline V gene. This chain's CDR3 is CASSQATSGGSYEQYF.

The chain links TRBV6-1 to TRBJ2-3; TCRdb outputs TRBD2, but without DNA this stays unchecked. The CDR3 is made up of 16 amino acids. The germline gives CDR1 MNHNS, CDR2 SASEGT. CDR3: CASSDERDSGEDTQYF.

This sequence joins TRBV19 and TRBJ2-5; TCRdb reports TRBD1, a call that lacks DNA to check it against. This CDR3 region has 13 residues. Germline CDR1 and CDR2: LNHDA and SQIVND (reference sequence). CDR3 sequence: CASSSTGAGTQYF.

The chain couples TRBV20-1 to TRBJ2-1; lacking DNA, the TRBD1 call made by TCRdb goes unchecked. Germline CDR1 is DFQATT and CDR2 is SNEGSKA (reference sequence). CDR3 length: 19 residues. The CDR3 loop is CSAEIRDSRLLYYYNEQFF.

The genes are TRBV2 and TRBJ1-3. CDR1 and CDR2 from the germline V gene are SNHLY and FYNNEI. The CDR3 runs to 14 residues. CDR3: CASSEGVTGNTIYF.

The chain recombines TRBV7-2 with TRBJ2-7; TCRdb outputs TRBD2, but without DNA this stays unchecked. Germline CDR1 is SGHTA and CDR2 is FQGNSA. The CDR3 runs to 14 residues. CDR3 residues: CASSFSGLVYEQYF.

The chain carries TRBV20-1 and TRBJ1-6. The CDR3 is 15 amino acids. CDR1 is DFQATT, CDR2 SNEGSKA, per germline (reference sequence). The CDR3: CSAKNRGAYNSPLHF.

The V call is TRBV7-8, the J call TRBJ1-2; TCRdb's D call, TRBD1, is unchecked because there is no DNA. CDR3 length equals 15 residues. The V gene's germline CDR1 is SGHVS and CDR2 FQNEAQ. The CDR3 sequence is CASSLGGRGNLHYTF.

V gene TRBV12-3 or TRBV12-4 combines with J gene TRBJ1-1; TCRdb lists TRBD1, though no DNA is available to test this call. This CDR3 spans 14 amino acids. CDR3 residues: CASSPTGGYTEAFF.

This chain uses TRBV6-2 or TRBV6-3 with TRBJ2-1. This CDR3 is built from 13 residues. Germline-derived CDR1 and CDR2 are MNHEY and SVGEGT. CDR3 residues: CASSTGRSNEQFF.